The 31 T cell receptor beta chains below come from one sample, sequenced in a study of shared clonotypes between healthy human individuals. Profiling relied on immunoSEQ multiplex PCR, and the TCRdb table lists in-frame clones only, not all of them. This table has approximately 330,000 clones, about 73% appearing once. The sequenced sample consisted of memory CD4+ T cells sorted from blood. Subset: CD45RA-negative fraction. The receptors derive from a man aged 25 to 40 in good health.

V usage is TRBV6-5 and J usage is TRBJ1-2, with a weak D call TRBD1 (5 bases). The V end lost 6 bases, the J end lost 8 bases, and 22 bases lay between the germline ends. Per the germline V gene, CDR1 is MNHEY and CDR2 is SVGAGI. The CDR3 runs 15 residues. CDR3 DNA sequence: TGTGCCAGCAGAGATCAGGGTAGAGGGGTACAGGGCTACACCTTC. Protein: CASRDQGRGVQGYTF.

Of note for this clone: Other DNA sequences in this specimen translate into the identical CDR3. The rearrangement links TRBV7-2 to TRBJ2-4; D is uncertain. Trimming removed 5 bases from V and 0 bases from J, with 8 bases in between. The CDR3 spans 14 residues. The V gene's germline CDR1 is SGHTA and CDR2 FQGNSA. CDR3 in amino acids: CASSPALAKNIQYF. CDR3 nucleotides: TGTGCCAGCAGCCCGGCCTTAGCCAAAAACATTCAGTACTTC.

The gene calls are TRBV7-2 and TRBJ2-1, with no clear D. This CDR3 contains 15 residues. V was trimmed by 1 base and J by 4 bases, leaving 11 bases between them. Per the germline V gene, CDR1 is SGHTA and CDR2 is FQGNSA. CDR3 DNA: TGTGCCAGCAGCTTAGGCCCTAATACGTACAATGAGCAGTTCTTC. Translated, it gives CASSLGPNTYNEQFF.

The CDR3 DNA reads TGTGCCAGCAGCGTGGCAGGGAACAACGAGCAGTACTTC. This codes for CASSVAGNNEQYF. V and J are TRBV9 and TRBJ2-7; the D gene is possibly TRBD1 (5 bases). Trimming removed 2 bases from V and 5 bases from J, with 11 bases in between. The CDR3 totals 13 residues. The germline gives CDR1 SGDLS, CDR2 YYNGEE.

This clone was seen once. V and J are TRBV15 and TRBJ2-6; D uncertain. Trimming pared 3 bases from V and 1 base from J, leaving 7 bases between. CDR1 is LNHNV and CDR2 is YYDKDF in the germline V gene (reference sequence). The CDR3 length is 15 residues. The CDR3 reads CATSRENSGANVLTF. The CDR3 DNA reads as TGTGCCACCAGCAGGGAGAATTCTGGGGCCAACGTCCTGACTTTC.

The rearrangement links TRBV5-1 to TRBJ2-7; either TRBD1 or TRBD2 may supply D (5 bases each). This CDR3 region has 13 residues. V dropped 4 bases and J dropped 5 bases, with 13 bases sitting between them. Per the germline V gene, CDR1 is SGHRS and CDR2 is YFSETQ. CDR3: CASSPLMGDEQYF. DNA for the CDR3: TGCGCCAGCAGCCCACTTATGGGGGACGAGCAGTACTTC.

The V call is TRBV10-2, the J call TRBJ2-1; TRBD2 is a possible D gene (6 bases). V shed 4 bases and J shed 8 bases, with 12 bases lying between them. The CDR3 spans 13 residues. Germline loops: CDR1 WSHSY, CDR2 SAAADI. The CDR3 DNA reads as TGCGCCAGCAGTGCGGGAGTCGTCGATGAGCAGTTCTTC. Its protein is CASSAGVVDEQFF.

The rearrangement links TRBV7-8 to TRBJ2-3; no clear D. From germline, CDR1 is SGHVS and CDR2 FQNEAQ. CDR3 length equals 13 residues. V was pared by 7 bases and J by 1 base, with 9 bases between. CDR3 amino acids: CASNAQGTDTQYF. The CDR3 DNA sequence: TGTGCCAGCAACGCTCAGGGCACAGATACGCAGTATTTT.

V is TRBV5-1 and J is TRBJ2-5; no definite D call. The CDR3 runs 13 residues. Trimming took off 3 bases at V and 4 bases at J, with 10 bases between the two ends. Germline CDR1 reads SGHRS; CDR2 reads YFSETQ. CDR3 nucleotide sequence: TGCGCCAGCAGCTCTTCTGTGGGAGAGACCCAGTACTTC. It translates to CASSSSVGETQYF.

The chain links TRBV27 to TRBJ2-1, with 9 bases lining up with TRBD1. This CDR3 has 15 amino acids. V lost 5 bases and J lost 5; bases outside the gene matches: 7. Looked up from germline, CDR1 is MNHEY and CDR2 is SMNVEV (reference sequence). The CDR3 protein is CASSARDRENNEQFF. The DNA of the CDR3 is TGTGCCAGCAGTGCAAGGGACAGGGAGAACAATGAGCAGTTCTTC.

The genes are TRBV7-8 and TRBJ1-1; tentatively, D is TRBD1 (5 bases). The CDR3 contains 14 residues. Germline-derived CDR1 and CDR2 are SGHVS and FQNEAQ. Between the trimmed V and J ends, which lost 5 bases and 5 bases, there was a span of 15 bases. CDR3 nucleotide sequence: TGTGCCAGCAGCGCCTCCGGGACGGCTACTGAAGCTTTCTTT. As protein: CASSASGTATEAFF.

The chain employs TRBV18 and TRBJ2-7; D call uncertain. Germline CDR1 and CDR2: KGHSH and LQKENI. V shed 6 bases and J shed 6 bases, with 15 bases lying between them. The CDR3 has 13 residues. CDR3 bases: TGTGCCAGCTCCTCCACCGTTAGTTCCGAGCAGTACTTC. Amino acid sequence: CASSSTVSSEQYF.

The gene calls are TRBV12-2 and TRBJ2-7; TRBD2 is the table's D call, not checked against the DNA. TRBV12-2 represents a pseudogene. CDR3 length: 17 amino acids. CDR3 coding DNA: TGTGCAAGTCGCTTAGATTCCCCTAGCGGGAGCTCCTACGAGCAGTACTTC. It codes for CASRLDSPSGSSYEQYF.

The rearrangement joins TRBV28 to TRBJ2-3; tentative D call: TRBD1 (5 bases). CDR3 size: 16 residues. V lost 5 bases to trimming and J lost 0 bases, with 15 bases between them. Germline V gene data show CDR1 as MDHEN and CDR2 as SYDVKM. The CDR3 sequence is CASSDPTASSTDTQYF. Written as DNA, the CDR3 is TGTGCCAGCAGTGACCCGACAGCCTCTAGCACAGATACGCAGTATTTT.

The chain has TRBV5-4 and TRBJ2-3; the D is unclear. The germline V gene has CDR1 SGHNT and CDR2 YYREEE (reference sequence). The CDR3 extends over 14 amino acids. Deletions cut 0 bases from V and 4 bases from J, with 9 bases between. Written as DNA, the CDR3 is TGTGCCAGCAGCTTGGGCCTTACCCCAGATACGCAGTATTTT. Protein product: CASSLGLTPDTQYF. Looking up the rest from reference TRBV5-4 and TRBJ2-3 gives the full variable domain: ETGVTQSPTHLIKTRGQQVTLRCSSQSGHNTVSWYQQALGQGPQFIFQYYREEENGRGNFPPRFSGLQFPNYSSELNVNALELDDSALYLCASSLGLTPDTQYFGPGTRLTVL.

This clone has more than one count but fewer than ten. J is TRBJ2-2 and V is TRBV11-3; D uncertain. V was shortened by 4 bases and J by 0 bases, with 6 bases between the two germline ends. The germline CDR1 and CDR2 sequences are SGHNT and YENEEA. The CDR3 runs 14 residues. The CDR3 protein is CASSSFANTGELFF. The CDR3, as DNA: TGTGCCAGCAGCTCGTTCGCGAACACCGGGGAGCTGTTTTTT.

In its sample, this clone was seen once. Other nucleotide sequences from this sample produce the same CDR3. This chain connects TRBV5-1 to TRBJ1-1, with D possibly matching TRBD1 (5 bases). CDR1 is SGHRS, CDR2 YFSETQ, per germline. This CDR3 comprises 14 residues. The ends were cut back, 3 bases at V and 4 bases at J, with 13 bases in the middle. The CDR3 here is CASSWGDGSTEAFF. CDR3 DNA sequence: TGCGCCAGCAGCTGGGGCGATGGGAGCACTGAAGCTTTCTTT.

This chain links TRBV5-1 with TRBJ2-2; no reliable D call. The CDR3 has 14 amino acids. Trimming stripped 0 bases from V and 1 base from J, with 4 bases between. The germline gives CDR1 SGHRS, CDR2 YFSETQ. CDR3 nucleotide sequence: TGCGCCAGCAGCTTGGATGTGAACACCGGGGAGCTGTTTTTT. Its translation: CASSLDVNTGELFF.

CDR3 in DNA: TGTGCCAGTAGTATCTCAACAGGGCTAGAGACCCAGTACTTC. Its translation is CASSISTGLETQYF. The V and J genes are TRBV19 and TRBJ2-5; perhaps TRBD1 as D (6 bases). The CDR3 consists of 14 residues. V lost 3 bases, J lost 4 bases, and 12 bases lay in between. Germline V lookup: CDR1 LNHDA, CDR2 SQIVND (reference sequence).

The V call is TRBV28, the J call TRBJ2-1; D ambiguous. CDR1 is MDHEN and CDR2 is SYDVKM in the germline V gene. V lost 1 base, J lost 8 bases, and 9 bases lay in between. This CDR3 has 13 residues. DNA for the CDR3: TGTGCCAGCAGTTTATCCCCGTGGCATGAGCAGTTCTTC. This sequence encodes CASSLSPWHEQFF.

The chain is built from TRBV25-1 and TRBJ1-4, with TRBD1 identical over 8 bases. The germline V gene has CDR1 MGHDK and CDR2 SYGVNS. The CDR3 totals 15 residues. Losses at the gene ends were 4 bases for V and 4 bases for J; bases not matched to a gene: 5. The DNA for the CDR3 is TGTGCCAGCAGTGCCAGGGACAGGATTAATGAAAAACTGTTTTTT. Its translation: CASSARDRINEKLFF.

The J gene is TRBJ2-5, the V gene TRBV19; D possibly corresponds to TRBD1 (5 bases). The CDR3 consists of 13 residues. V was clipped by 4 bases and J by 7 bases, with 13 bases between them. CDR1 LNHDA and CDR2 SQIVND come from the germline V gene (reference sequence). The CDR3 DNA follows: TGTGCCAGTAGTACACAGGCAGGACGGACCCAGTACTTC. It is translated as CASSTQAGRTQYF.

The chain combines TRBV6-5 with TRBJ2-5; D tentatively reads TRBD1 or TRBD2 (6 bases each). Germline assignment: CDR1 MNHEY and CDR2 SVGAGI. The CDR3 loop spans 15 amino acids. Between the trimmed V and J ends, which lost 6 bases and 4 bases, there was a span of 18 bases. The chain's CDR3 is CASRDRRGHGETQYF. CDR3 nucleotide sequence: TGTGCCAGCAGGGATCGACGGGGGCACGGAGAGACCCAGTACTTC.

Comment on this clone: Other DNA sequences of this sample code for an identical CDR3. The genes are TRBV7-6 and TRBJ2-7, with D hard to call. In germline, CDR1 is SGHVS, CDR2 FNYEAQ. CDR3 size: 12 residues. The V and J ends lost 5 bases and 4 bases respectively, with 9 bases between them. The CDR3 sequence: CASSDDIYEQYF. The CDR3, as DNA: TGTGCCAGCAGCGACGACATTTACGAGCAGTACTTC. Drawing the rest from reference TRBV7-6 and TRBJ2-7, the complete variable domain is GAGVSQSPRYKVTKRGQDVALRCDPISGHVSLYWYRQALGQGPEFLTYFNYEAQQDKSGLPNDRFSAERPEGSISTLTIQRTEQRDSAMYRCASSDDIYEQYFGPGTRLTVT.

CDR3 sequence: CASSPVGREKGTQYF. DNA for the CDR3: TGCGCCAGCAGCCCCGTTGGGCGGGAGAAAGGTACGCAGTATTTT. The rearrangement uses TRBV4-1 and TRBJ2-3; 7 bases are shared with TRBD2. This CDR3 spans 15 amino acids. Germline-derived CDR1 and CDR2 are MGHRA and YSYEKL. With V trimmed by 4 bases and J by 8 bases, 12 bases remained unmatched.

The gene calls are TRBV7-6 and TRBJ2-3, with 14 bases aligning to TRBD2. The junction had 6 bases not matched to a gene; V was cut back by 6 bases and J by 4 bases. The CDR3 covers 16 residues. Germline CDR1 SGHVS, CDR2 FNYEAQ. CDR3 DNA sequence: TGTGCCAGCAGATTGGGGACTAGCGGGAGTTCAGATACGCAGTATTTT. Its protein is CASRLGTSGSSDTQYF. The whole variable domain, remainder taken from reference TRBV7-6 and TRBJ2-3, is GAGVSQSPRYKVTKRGQDVALRCDPISGHVSLYWYRQALGQGPEFLTYFNYEAQQDKSGLPNDRFSAERPEGSISTLTIQRTEQRDSAMYRCASRLGTSGSSDTQYFGPGTRLTVL.

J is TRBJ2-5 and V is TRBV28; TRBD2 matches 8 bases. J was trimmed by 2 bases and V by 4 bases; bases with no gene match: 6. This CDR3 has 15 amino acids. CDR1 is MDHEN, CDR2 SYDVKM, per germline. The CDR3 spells CASSSLLAGQETQYF. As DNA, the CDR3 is TGTGCCAGCAGTTCCCTCTTAGCGGGGCAAGAGACCCAGTACTTC.

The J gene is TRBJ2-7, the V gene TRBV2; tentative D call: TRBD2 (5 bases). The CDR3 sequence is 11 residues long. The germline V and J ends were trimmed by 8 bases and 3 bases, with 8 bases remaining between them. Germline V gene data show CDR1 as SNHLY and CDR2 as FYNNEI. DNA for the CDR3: TGTGCCAGCCGGGGTGGCTACGAGCAGTACTTC. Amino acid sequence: CASRGGYEQYF.

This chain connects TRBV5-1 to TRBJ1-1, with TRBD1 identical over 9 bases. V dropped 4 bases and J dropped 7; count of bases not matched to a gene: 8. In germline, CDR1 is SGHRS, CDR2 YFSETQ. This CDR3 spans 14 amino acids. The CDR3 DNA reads TGCGCCAGCAGCGCGGGACAGGGCCGAGTTGAAGCTTTCTTT. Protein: CASSAGQGRVEAFF.

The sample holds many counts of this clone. The CDR3 here is CASSLKGQGKSYNEQFF. Written as DNA, the CDR3 is TGTGCCAGCAGCTTGAAGGGACAGGGAAAATCCTACAATGAGCAGTTCTTC. The chain couples TRBV5-8 to TRBJ2-1; 9 bases map to TRBD1. Germline CDR1 and CDR2: SGHTS and YDEGEE. The CDR3 contains 17 residues. Trimming removed 1 base from V and 1 base from J; junction bases left unmatched: 6. The complete variable domain, with remaining parts taken from reference TRBV5-8 and TRBJ2-1, reads EAGVTQSPTHLIKTRGQQATLRCSPISGHTSVYWYQQALGLGLQFLLWYDEGEERNRGNFPPRFSGRQFPNYSSELNVNALELEDSALYLCASSLKGQGKSYNEQFFGPGTRLTVL.

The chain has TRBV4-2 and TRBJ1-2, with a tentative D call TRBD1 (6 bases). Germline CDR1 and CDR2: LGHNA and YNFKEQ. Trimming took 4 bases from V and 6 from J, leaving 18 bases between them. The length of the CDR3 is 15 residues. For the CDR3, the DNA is TGTGCCAGCAGCCTCGGACGGGACACCCTCGATGGCTACACCTTC. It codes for CASSLGRDTLDGYTF.